These 14 T cell receptor beta chains share one sample of origin, sequenced in a study of vaccination effects on CD4 cells after COVID-19. Their antigen targets remain unknown. Profiling relied on immunoSEQ multiplex PCR, and the TCRdb table lists in-frame clones only, not all of them. The sample carries about 72,000 clones, about 80% recorded once. Sequencing followed a ViraFEST assay step that expanded antigen-specific CD4+ T cells with viral peptide pools. It was after more than 8 days of culture that CD4+ T cells were isolated. Vaccination of participants consisted of two doses of either the BNT162b2 or mRNA-1273 vaccine. Sequenced here: CD4+ T cells from PBMCs cultured with HCoV-229E spike peptides, sampled after COVID-19 vaccination. The receptors were gathered from a human donor who received a COVID-19 vaccine.

The genes are TRBV5-1 and TRBJ2-7, with D possibly being TRBD1 (6 bases). V was trimmed by 6 bases and J by 0 bases, leaving 13 bases between them. CDR1 is SGHRS, CDR2 YFSETQ, per germline. This CDR3 comprises 14 residues. The CDR3 coding sequence is TGCGCCAGCAAACCGGGACAAGGCTCCTACGAGCAGTACGTC. It translates to CASKPGQGSYEQYV.

The chain joins TRBV6-5 to TRBJ1-3; TRBD1 agrees at 8 bases. The junction had 11 bases not matched to a gene; V was cut back by 6 bases and J by 7 bases. There are 15 residues in the CDR3. CDR1 and CDR2 from the germline V gene are MNHEY and SVGAGI. Written as DNA, the CDR3 is TGTGCCAGCAGGGCAAGGACAGGGTCAACGAACACCATATATTTT. Encoded protein: CASRARTGSTNTIYF.

The J gene is TRBJ2-2, the V gene TRBV11-1; tentatively, D is TRBD1 or TRBD2 (5 bases each). Trimming removed 6 bases at V and 0 bases at J, with 11 bases between. This CDR3 contains 15 residues. Germline values: CDR1 SGHAT, CDR2 FQDESV (reference sequence). CDR3 sequence reads: CASSPGTANTGELFF. The CDR3 coding sequence is TGTGCCAGCAGTCCCGGGACCGCGAACACCGGGGAGCTGTTTTTT.

There are a few counts of this clone. CDR3 nucleotide sequence: TGTGCCAGCAGCTTATCTAGCGCCATGAACACTGAAGCTTTCTTT. Its protein is CASSLSSAMNTEAFF. The V call is TRBV7-3, the J call TRBJ1-1, with D unclear. The CDR3 has 15 amino acids. With 2 bases removed from V and 0 bases from J, the gap between germline ends came to 10 bases. CDR1 SGHTA and CDR2 FQGTGA come from the germline V gene. Drawing the rest from reference TRBV7-3 and TRBJ1-1, the complete variable domain is GAGVSQTPSNKVTEKGKYVELRCDPISGHTALYWYRQSLGQGPEFLIYFQGTGAADDSGLPNDRFFAVRPEGSVSTLKIQRTERGDSAVYLCASSLSSAMNTEAFFGQGTRLTVV.

The DNA for the CDR3 is TGTGCCACCGGCCCTACACCCTACGAGCAGTACGTC. The encoded protein is CATGPTPYEQYV. The rearrangement uses TRBV10-3 and TRBJ2-7; D is unresolved. Per the germline V gene, CDR1 is ENHRY and CDR2 is SYGVKD. Trimming pared 10 bases from V and 2 bases from J, leaving 12 bases between. The CDR3 length is 12 residues.

The chain recombines TRBV5-6 with TRBJ2-2; possible D gene TRBD2, 5 bases. The CDR3 runs 13 residues. Trimming removed 4 bases from V and 7 bases from J, with 11 bases in between. Looked up from germline, CDR1 is SGHDT and CDR2 is YYEEEE. The CDR3 loop reads CASSRTGYGELFF. For the CDR3, the DNA is TGTGCCAGCAGCAGGACTGGGTACGGGGAGCTGTTTTTT.

This chain uses TRBV18 with TRBJ2-3; D ambiguous. The CDR3 is made up of 14 amino acids. With 2 bases removed from V and 2 bases from J, the gap between germline ends came to 8 bases. The germline V gene has CDR1 KGHSH and CDR2 LQKENI. The DNA of the CDR3 is TGTGCCAGCTCACCAGGAGTGGACACAGATACGCAGTATTTT. Its translation is CASSPGVDTDTQYF.

The chain carries TRBV13 and TRBJ2-7; tentative D call: TRBD2 (5 bases). The CDR3 is 13 residues long. CDR1 and CDR2 (germline): PRHDT, FYEKMQ (reference sequence). Trimming removed 1 base from V and 2 bases from J, with 6 bases in between. The CDR3 coding sequence is TGTGCCAGCAGCTTAGCCGGGGCCTACGAGCAGTACGTC. Translation: CASSLAGAYEQYV.

The CDR3 DNA reads as TGCGCCAGCAGTAAGAGCGGGGGAGATGCAGATACGCAGTATTTT. Its protein is CASSKSGGDADTQYF. V is TRBV5-1 and J is TRBJ2-3; 8 nucleotides line up with TRBD2. Trimming removed 5 bases from V and 4 bases from J; junction bases left unmatched: 9. The CDR3 has 15 amino acids. Germline V gene data show CDR1 as SGHRS and CDR2 as YFSETQ.

The chain recombines TRBV7-2 with TRBJ2-1; 8 bases agree with TRBD1. Germline CDR1 SGHTA, CDR2 FQGNSA. Unmatched junction bases numbered 12, after V lost 6 bases and J lost 8 bases. CDR3 length: 15 residues. The CDR3 coding sequence is TGTGCCAGCAGTTACCGAGTCGGGACAGGCTATGAGCAGTTCTTC. Its translation is CASSYRVGTGYEQFF.

J is TRBJ2-3 and V is TRBV14; 7 bases map to TRBD1. This CDR3 spans 16 amino acids. V shed 0 bases and J 1 base; nucleotides not matched to a gene: 4. Germline assignment: CDR1 SGHDN and CDR2 FVKESK. In DNA, the CDR3 is TGTGCCAGCAGCCAAGACGACAGGGTAGGCACAGATACGCAGTATTTT. Translated: CASSQDDRVGTDTQYF.

This clone was observed a handful of times. J is TRBJ1-6 and V is TRBV4-2, with D hard to call. Per the germline V gene, CDR1 is LGHNA and CDR2 is YNFKEQ. V was cut by 3 bases and J by 0 bases, with 9 bases left in between. The CDR3 sequence is 16 residues long. The DNA for the CDR3 is TGTGCCAGCAGCCACGCCACCAGCTCCTATAATTCACCCCTCCACTTT. Translating gives CASSHATSSYNSPLHF.

The chain couples TRBV18 to TRBJ2-1; 12 nucleotides line up with TRBD1. CDR3 length equals 14 residues. With 6 bases clipped from V and 7 bases from J, the junction kept 4 bases outside the gene matches. CDR1 and CDR2 from the germline V gene are KGHSH and LQKENI. DNA of the CDR3: TGTGCCAGCTCGGGACAGGGGGCGGAAAATGAGCAGTTCTTC. It is translated as CASSGQGAENEQFF.

V and J are TRBV28 and TRBJ1-5; D is unresolved. Trimming removed 10 bases from V and 0 bases from J, with 10 bases in between. The CDR3 consists of 13 residues. Germline V lookup: CDR1 MDHEN, CDR2 SYDVKM. The CDR3 nucleotides read TGTGCCACCCGACTGGATAGCAATCAGCCCCAGCATTTT. It codes for CATRLDSNQPQHF.